This entry lists 27 T cell receptor beta chains sequenced from one sample in a study of blood T cell repertoires in COVID-19. Libraries were prepared by immunoSEQ multiplex PCR; TCRdb keeps only in-frame clonotypes and omits some of them. Seen here are some 60,000 clones, around 67% observed once, and the top ten hold 18%. Sequencing was performed on peripheral blood. These receptors came from a woman aged 45-59 years with active or convalescent COVID-19.

The rearrangement uses TRBV7-2 and TRBJ2-5; 7 nucleotides line up with TRBD2. The V and J ends lost 2 bases and 2 bases, in that order; junction bases with no gene match: 5. The CDR3 length is 15 residues. CDR1 SGHTA and CDR2 FQGNSA come from the germline V gene. Written as DNA, the CDR3 is TGTGCCAGCAGCTTAATGGGGAGGGTGCAAGAGACCCAGTACTTC. This translates into CASSLMGRVQETQYF.

The gene calls are TRBV14 and TRBJ2-1, with 10 bases fitting TRBD1. V gave up 4 bases and J gave up 2 bases; unmatched junction bases: 5. The germline gives CDR1 SGHDN, CDR2 FVKESK. This CDR3 has 16 residues. This CDR3 is CASSPGQGVPYNEQFF. The CDR3 coding sequence is TGTGCCAGCAGCCCCGGACAGGGGGTTCCCTACAATGAGCAGTTCTTC.

There are a few counts of this clone. This chain joins TRBV27 and TRBJ1-5; D is unresolved. CDR1 is MNHEY and CDR2 is SMNVEV in the germline V gene (reference sequence). V lost 2 bases to trimming and J lost 4 bases, with 6 bases between them. The CDR3 length is 13 residues. CDR3 region: CASSLNKNQPQHF. The DNA of the CDR3 is TGTGCCAGCAGTTTAAATAAAAATCAGCCCCAGCATTTT.

The genes are TRBV11-3 and TRBJ2-7; 8 bases match TRBD2. Trimming took 1 base from V and 0 from J; bases not matched to a gene: 5. This CDR3 region has 16 residues. The germline V gene has CDR1 SGHNT and CDR2 YENEEA. The CDR3 here is CASSLGGTRSSYEQYF. The CDR3 nucleotides read TGTGCCAGCAGCTTAGGAGGGACTAGGAGCTCCTACGAGCAGTACTTC.

The chain employs TRBV5-1 and TRBJ2-5, with 11 bases fitting TRBD2. The germline V gene encodes CDR1 SGHRS and CDR2 YFSETQ. With V trimmed by 5 bases and J by 5 bases, 8 bases remained unmatched. The CDR3 is 15 amino acids. The CDR3 loop is CASSVSSGRTETQYF. The CDR3 region has the DNA TGCGCCAGCAGTGTGTCTAGCGGGAGGACCGAGACCCAGTACTTC.

This chain connects TRBV30 to TRBJ2-7; no clear D gene. This CDR3 has 14 amino acids. V lost 0 bases to trimming and J lost 4 bases, with 13 bases between them. CDR1 and CDR2 (germline): GTSNPN, SVGIG (reference sequence). The CDR3 spells CAWSVLGSSYEQYF. CDR3 sequence (DNA): TGTGCCTGGAGTGTACTCGGGTCGTCATACGAGCAGTACTTC.

The chain recombines TRBV30 with TRBJ1-6, with TRBD1 identical over 7 bases. Germline V gene data show CDR1 as GTSNPN and CDR2 as SVGIG (reference sequence). This CDR3 has 14 amino acids. The V gene end was trimmed by 4 bases and the J gene end by 8 bases; junction bases not matched to a gene: 8. The CDR3 bases are TGTGCCTGGACTCGGACAGGCGGGTATTCACCCCTCCACTTT. It is translated as CAWTRTGGYSPLHF.

This clone was seen a few times. The chain is built from TRBV9 and TRBJ2-7; TRBD2 aligns across 10 bases. This CDR3 spans 16 amino acids. Trimming removed 0 bases from V and 3 bases from J; junction bases left unmatched: 6. Germline V gene sequence: CDR1 SGDLS, CDR2 YYNGEE. In DNA form, the CDR3 reads TGTGCCAGCAGCGTAGGATTAGCGGGAGGACGCTACGAGCAGTACTTC. This translates into CASSVGLAGGRYEQYF. Based on the CDR3 plus reference TRBV9 and TRBJ2-7, the full variable domain is DSGVTQTPKHLITATGQRVTLRCSPRSGDLSVYWYQQSLDQGLQFLIQYYNGEERAKGNILERFSAQQFPDLHSELNLSSLELGDSALYFCASSVGLAGGRYEQYFGPGTRLTVT.

J is TRBJ2-5 and V is TRBV6-5; TRBD1 matches at 8 bases. Per the germline V gene, CDR1 is MNHEY and CDR2 is SVGAGI. CDR3 length: 16 residues. V was pared by 0 bases and J by 4 bases, with 7 bases of the junction left unmatched. CDR3 in amino acids: CASSYSTQGAGETQYF. CDR3 nucleotide sequence: TGTGCCAGCAGTTACTCGACTCAGGGGGCAGGAGAGACCCAGTACTTC.

Ten or more counts support this clone. The chain recombines TRBV19 with TRBJ2-5; TRBD2 matches 9 bases. V lost 9 bases to trimming and J lost 1 base; unmatched junction nucleotides: 9. The CDR3 consists of 15 residues. CDR1 is LNHDA, CDR2 SQIVND, per germline (reference sequence). The CDR3 here is CASKKRLAVQETQYF. The CDR3 DNA reads TGTGCCAGCAAAAAACGACTAGCGGTCCAAGAGACCCAGTACTTC.

CDR3 DNA sequence: TGTGCCAGCAGTCGTGGGGCAACCTCCTACAATGAGCAGTTCTTC. Protein: CASSRGATSYNEQFF. The V and J genes are TRBV6-4 and TRBJ2-1, with D possibly TRBD1 on 5 matching bases. V dropped 5 bases and J dropped 0 bases, with 11 bases sitting between them. Germline CDR1 and CDR2: MRHNA and SNTAGT. The CDR3 loop spans 15 amino acids.

The gene calls are TRBV4-1 and TRBJ2-7; 8 bases are shared with TRBD1. Looked up from germline, CDR1 is MGHRA and CDR2 is YSYEKL. This CDR3 has 16 amino acids. The ends lost 1 base at V and 0 bases at J; junction bases unmatched: 5. CDR3 protein: CASSQGTGGSSYEQYF. The CDR3 DNA sequence: TGCGCCAGCAGCCAAGGAACAGGGGGGAGCTCCTACGAGCAGTACTTC.

The chain recombines TRBV18 with TRBJ2-5; D call uncertain. The CDR3 covers 14 residues. The V and J ends lost 6 bases and 4 bases respectively, with 15 bases between them. Germline V gene lookup returns CDR1 KGHSH and CDR2 LQKENI. CDR3 loop: CASSTTDSLETQYF. The CDR3 DNA sequence: TGTGCCAGCTCTACTACCGACTCTTTAGAGACCCAGTACTTC.

The rearrangement joins TRBV5-4 to TRBJ2-5; TRBD2 matches 13 bases. CDR1 is SGHNT, CDR2 YYREEE, per germline (reference sequence). The CDR3 runs 18 residues. V was clipped by 0 bases and J by 1 base; unmatched bases: 6. CDR3 in DNA: TGTGCCAGCAGCTTGGCGGGACTAGCGGGATTTTCCCAAGAGACCCAGTACTTC. Translation gives CASSLAGLAGFSQETQYF.

This clone was seen more than once but under ten times. The chain couples TRBV5-4 to TRBJ2-1; 7 bases map to TRBD1. The germline CDR1 and CDR2 sequences are SGHNT and YYREEE (reference sequence). This CDR3 spans 15 amino acids. Losses at the gene ends were 3 bases for V and 6 bases for J; bases not matched to a gene: 9. CDR3 DNA: TGTGCCAGCAGCTCGCCGAGGGACAGCCTCAATGAGCAGTTCTTC. Encoded protein: CASSSPRDSLNEQFF. The entire variable domain, with the rest obtained from reference TRBV5-4 and TRBJ2-1, is as follows: ETGVTQSPTHLIKTRGQQVTLRCSSQSGHNTVSWYQQALGQGPQFIFQYYREEENGRGNFPPRFSGLQFPNYSSELNVNALELDDSALYLCASSSPRDSLNEQFFGPGTRLTVL.

The table lists this clone with many counts. V gene TRBV11-3 combines with J gene TRBJ2-2; tentatively, D is TRBD2 (5 bases). The V end lost 6 bases, the J end lost 0 bases, and 20 bases lay between the germline ends. This CDR3 region has 18 residues. Germline CDR1 reads SGHNT; CDR2 reads YENEEA. This chain's CDR3 is CASSTSDPGITNTGELFF. The CDR3 bases are TGTGCCAGCAGTACCTCAGACCCCGGGATAACGAACACCGGGGAGCTGTTTTTT.

The chain carries TRBV7-7 and TRBJ1-1, with 7 bases aligning to TRBD1. V shed 5 bases and J 11 bases; nucleotides not matched to a gene: 11. Germline V lookup: CDR1 SSHAT, CDR2 FNYEAQ (reference sequence). This CDR3 is 13 amino acids long. CDR3 loop: CASSPREGARAFF. The DNA for the CDR3 is TGTGCCAGCAGCCCCCGGGAGGGGGCGCGGGCTTTCTTT.

The V gene is TRBV5-1, the J gene TRBJ2-1; 8 bases map to TRBD2. Germline CDR1 is SGHRS and CDR2 is YFSETQ. CDR3 length equals 16 residues. The junction had 10 bases not matched to a gene; V was cut back by 4 bases and J by 4 bases. This CDR3 reads CASSLVAGSTYNEQFF. In DNA form, the CDR3 reads TGCGCCAGCAGCCTGGTAGCGGGATCCACTTACAATGAGCAGTTCTTC.

In nucleotides, the CDR3 is TGTGCCAGCACCCCAAACGTCCTGCACAGTCGTAGCAATCAGCCCCAGCATTTT. Protein: CASTPNVLHSRSNQPQHF. The V call is TRBV28, the J call TRBJ1-5; D uncertain. This CDR3 region has 18 residues. CDR1 and CDR2 (germline): MDHEN, SYDVKM. Trimming stripped 7 bases from V and 0 bases from J, with 22 bases between.

The chain combines TRBV5-1 with TRBJ1-3; maybe TRBD1 (5 bases). CDR1 and CDR2 from the germline V gene are SGHRS and YFSETQ. V was trimmed by 0 bases and J by 5 bases, leaving 12 bases between them. The CDR3 runs to 15 residues. CDR3 in amino acids: CASSLALDRRNTIYF. CDR3 nucleotide sequence: TGCGCCAGCAGCTTGGCTCTTGACAGAAGAAACACCATATATTTT.

This clone was seen a handful of times. V gene TRBV4-2 combines with J gene TRBJ1-5, with D possibly matching TRBD1 (5 bases). The CDR3 is made up of 15 amino acids. Germline CDR1 and CDR2: LGHNA and YNFKEQ. The germline V and J ends were trimmed by 1 base and 6 bases, with 13 bases remaining between them. CDR3 nucleotide sequence: TGTGCCAGCAGCCAAGGGATCAGGGAAACTCAGCCCCAGCATTTT. Translating gives CASSQGIRETQPQHF.

This chain uses TRBV11-3 with TRBJ1-1; unclear D gene. The length of the CDR3 is 13 residues. Deletions cut 1 base from V and 4 bases from J, with 7 bases between. Germline loops: CDR1 SGHNT, CDR2 YENEEA. CDR3 region: CASSLVASTEAFF. In DNA, the CDR3 is TGTGCCAGCAGCTTAGTGGCCAGCACTGAAGCTTTCTTT.

The rearrangement links TRBV9 to TRBJ2-3; 12 bases line up with TRBD2. The germline V gene encodes CDR1 SGDLS and CDR2 YYNGEE. Losses at the gene ends were 4 bases for V and 0 bases for J; bases not matched to a gene: 9. This CDR3 region has 18 residues. This chain's CDR3 is CASSLTGTSGYSTDTQYF. The CDR3 DNA sequence: TGTGCCAGCAGCCTCACCGGGACTAGCGGGTATAGCACAGATACGCAGTATTTT.

The chain is built from TRBV5-1 and TRBJ2-1; maybe TRBD1 (6 bases). Deletions cut 0 bases from V and 0 bases from J, with 16 bases between. The CDR3 extends over 18 amino acids. Germline assignment: CDR1 SGHRS and CDR2 YFSETQ. CDR3: CASSLVYREGSSYNEQFF. CDR3 DNA sequence: TGCGCCAGCAGCTTGGTGTACAGGGAAGGATCCTCCTACAATGAGCAGTTCTTC.

This clone was found a few times. CDR3 nucleotides: TGTGCCTGGAGTCTCGGGACAGTCACCTACGAGCAGTACTTC. Encoded protein: CAWSLGTVTYEQYF. V usage is TRBV30 and J usage is TRBJ2-7; 7 bases match TRBD1. The CDR3 spans 14 residues. Per germline, CDR1 GTSNPN and CDR2 SVGIG (reference sequence). J gave up 2 bases and V 2 bases, and 6 bases lay outside the gene matches.

The sample holds one count of this clone. This sequence joins TRBV19 and TRBJ1-1; maybe TRBD1 (5 bases). V was trimmed by 6 bases and J by 3 bases, leaving 17 bases between them. From germline, CDR1 is LNHDA and CDR2 SQIVND (reference sequence). This CDR3 comprises 15 residues. CDR3 residues: CASRTSGGSDTEAFF. The CDR3 DNA is TGTGCCAGTAGAACCTCGGGGGGGTCGGACACTGAAGCTTTCTTT.

The J gene is TRBJ2-3, the V gene TRBV5-4; D is perhaps TRBD1 (8 bases). Trimming stripped 1 base from V and 4 bases from J, with 13 bases between. The CDR3 contains 15 residues. Looked up from germline, CDR1 is SGHNT and CDR2 is YYREEE (reference sequence). CDR3 in DNA: TGTGCCAGCAGCTTGTGGACAGGGAGGGCAGATACGCAGTATTTT. Translation gives CASSLWTGRADTQYF. The full variable domain, its missing parts supplied by reference TRBV5-4 and TRBJ2-3, is ETGVTQSPTHLIKTRGQQVTLRCSSQSGHNTVSWYQQALGQGPQFIFQYYREEENGRGNFPPRFSGLQFPNYSSELNVNALELDDSALYLCASSLWTGRADTQYFGPGTRLTVL.